This TCR beta chain was recorded in a study of siplizumab effects on memory and regulatory T cells. Study-wide context: Mixed lymphocyte reactions were matched in twos, containing siplizumab at 0.75 to 1 ug/mL or lacking drug.

The study's findings and limits: An assignable phenotype, naive or memory, was missing from roughly 77-94% of proliferating CD4+ or CD8+ clones. Siplizumab caused a significant drop in alloreactive sequences traceable to unstimulated CD4+ memory cells.

The cells of the mixed lymphocyte reaction underwent an approximately 6-day coculture at 37°C. This clone was detected a few times. Antigen specificity is unknown. Germline CDR1 is SGHRS and CDR2 is YFSETQ. After removal of 4 bases from V and 0 bases from J, the junction contained 5 bases not matched to a gene. This CDR3 spans 17 amino acids. Sequencing used immunoSEQ multiplex PCR; TCRdb keeps in-frame clones, though not all of them. The sample contains 10,000 to 15,000 clones, around 45% of which appear only once. V is TRBV5-1 and J is TRBJ2-3; 13 positions match TRBD2. The sample was CFSE-low (dividing) CD8+ T cells sorted from an allogeneic mixed lymphocyte reaction. The receptor's source is a human donor in good health; the cells came from an allogeneic mixed lymphocyte reaction. Some clones in this sample may be carry-over from other donors' samples. For the CDR3, the DNA is TGCGCCAGCAGCCGGGGACTAGCGGGAACTAGCACAGATACGCAGTATTTT. It encodes CASSRGLAGTSTDTQYF.